Given below is one TCR beta chain in context. It lacks a known antigen. The record has no base qualities; no much larger clone is one base away. This record belongs to a study of cytomegalovirus exposure and HLA in healthy donors (dated 2017 in TCRdb). Looking at the study overall: In an earlier analysis of around 540 of the donors, around 300 Gb of sequence data and about 110 million unique TCR beta sequences from approximately 180 million T cells were reported. Roughly 310 gigabases of sequencing data and some 85 million unique TCR sequences were included in an early release covering roughly 700 HLA-typed donors. Of the roughly 390 genotyped donors, roughly 80% fell in the genetic ancestry cluster associated with self-reported Caucasian donors. The study was designed to test whether signatures of past pathogen exposure could be identified by cataloging public T cell receptors. The T cell repertoires of about 700 subjects were profiled by immunosequencing and related to cytomegalovirus serostatus. Along with the 666-subject first cohort, a separate validation cohort of 120 different subjects was used. To predict cytomegalovirus infection status, the study combined high-throughput TCR immunosequencing, statistical association of individual TCRs with disease status, and machine learning. In a later analysis, previously published TCR beta repertoires from 666 donors were re-analyzed and high-resolution HLA genotyping was added so that TCR occurrence patterns could be studied. Rather than drawing on any new phenotypic data, the later analysis identified candidate immune exposures from TCR beta sequences and the way those sequences occurred across donors. An earlier analysis of 587 of the donors used high-throughput TCR beta sequencing to judge whether each TCR beta V gene segment behaved as functional or pseudogenic. Donor age, sex, ethnicity and CMV serostatus were compiled together with the repertoire data. Genome-wide SNP genotypes for about three fifths of the roughly 670 donors were used in a later genetic analysis, which treated that subset as a discovery cohort. Every repertoire in the discovery cohort had been generated on one and the same sequencing platform. Class I and class II HLA loci were covered by the typing at four-digit resolution. The number of donors typed differed by locus, with about 629-630 for A, B, C, DRB1 and DQB1, more than 500 for DQA1, some 570 for DPA1, and some 440 for DPB1. Roughly five DR-DQ haplotypes were treated as single units for association and clustering because of strong linkage in the cohort. Across approximately 420 genotyped donors of the cohort, an average of roughly 230,000 unique TCR beta nucleotide sequences per donor were sequenced, and roughly 17% of those sequences were non-productive. The study at large found these results: In the study, 164 TCR beta chains were listed as associated with cytomegalovirus. CMV serostatus was the only immune exposure information available for the cohort. Because HLA typing was missing for some donors at each locus, association tests included only the typed subset. Cytomegalovirus status was reported to be diagnosed by the classifier with high specificity and sensitivity in both the original and validation cohorts. About 15 rarely observed V segments, including chromosome 9 orphons, were excluded from the earlier analysis of about 500 of the donors because counts were too low. An earlier analysis of around 540 of the donors showed that most TCR beta V segments appeared in productive rearrangements either about 87% or about 30% of the time, which broadly matched IMGT annotations. An association between a missense DCLRE1C variant and V-gene and J-gene trimming of TCR beta chains was found in a later genetic analysis and replicated in an independent cohort. A later analysis found that HLA-associated TCR beta chains were more clonally expanded and had lower generation probabilities than equally common non-associated chains. In a later genetic analysis, fewer N-insertions in productive TCRs were reported among donors in an Asian-associated ancestry cluster than the approximately 710-donor mean. Several of the top co-occurrence clusters appeared to be linked to parvovirus B19, influenza, CMV and Epstein-Barr virus, according to a later analysis. According to the authors, the approach could potentially be generalized to other disease states and immunological phenotypes. A few of the identified cytomegalovirus-associated TCR beta chains were confirmed in vitro to be specific for cytomegalovirus antigens. A cluster of highly shared sequence variants was judged likely to represent a technical artifact of the sequencing pipeline. This cohort had only TCR beta chains sequenced, and the lack of alpha or paired-chain data limited which features could be detected. Sequencing depth was assumed to be roughly uniform across donors in the presence/absence analyses, though that assumption may not hold. A further reported finding was that TCR beta sequences accurately predicted the HLA-A and HLA-B alleles for most subjects in the first cohort. Some IMGT-functional V segments, including TRBV6-2 and TRBV6-3, could not be distinguished by the 87-base-pair reads and were therefore excluded. In a later analysis, most CMV-associated TCR beta chains were found to appear HLA-restricted, with HLA associations seemingly driven largely by CMV exposure. Linkage disequilibrium might explain the correlated functional status among segregating V segments, but an unknown experimental factor could not be excluded. Specific HLA alleles were associated with 18,000 or so TCR beta sequences at a false discovery rate of 0.05 in a later analysis. When HLA alleles, especially DR and DQ, strongly co-occurred, attributing TCR associations to individual alleles was difficult. Most TCR sequences were observed very rarely across donors, whereas some public TCRs were present in many individuals. In a later analysis, TCR association rates were found to vary across HLA loci, with the most associated TCRs seen for DRB1 alleles and the fewest for HLA-C alleles.

The library was prepared using the immunoSEQ multiplex PCR assay. For the multiplex PCR, a mixture combining 60 forward primers for TCR Vbeta segments and 13 reverse primers for TCR Jbeta segments was used. Amplification of the CDR3 region of rearranged TCR beta genes was performed with a multiplex PCR assay on genomic DNA. The Illumina HiSeq System was used to sequence the amplified TCR beta libraries as 87-base-pair reads. In the paper's pipeline: A later analysis tallied roughly 80 million unique TCR beta chains across the 640 or so repertoires, and about 10 million of those chains were shared by two or more donors. To remove PCR and sequencing errors, raw reads were error-corrected and collapsed into unique sequences using a nearest-neighbor algorithm that merged closely related sequences. V, D and J gene segments were assigned by aligning CDR3 sequences to IMGT reference sequences. Each retained sequence needed at least a six-nucleotide match to both a V gene segment and a J gene segment. Rearrangements were classified as productive when the CDR3 lacked stop codons and remained in frame with V and J, and all other rearrangements were classified as non-productive. Following IMGT convention, CDR3 was defined as the stretch from the second conserved V-encoded cysteine to the conserved J-encoded phenylalanine. In an earlier analysis of more than 550 of the donors, sequences lacking an unambiguous match to a single V gene segment were excluded. In an earlier analysis of 587 of the donors, V segments were called functional above 56.7% productive rearrangements and were called segregating when the between-donor standard deviation exceeded 5%. A statistical classification framework was built to diagnose cytomegalovirus status from the catalog of TCR beta chain sequences. A later analysis assigned V and J genes by comparing TCR nucleotide sequences with IMGT/GENE-DB human TR gene sequences. Using the TCRdist pipeline, a later analysis assigned CDR3 sequences along with most-parsimonious VDJ recombination scenarios. In a later analysis, each TCR beta chain was defined by its CDR3 amino acid sequence together with its V-gene family, and reads lacking a unique V-gene family were excluded. To address suspected cross-contamination and a sequencing artifact, a later analysis removed around 600 highly shared, low-generation-probability nucleotide sequences. A later analysis calculated a clonal expansion index for each public chain from normalized within-repertoire ranks of inferred template counts. A later analysis computed generation probabilities with a VDJ recombination model fitted to out-of-frame rearrangements, and checked the results against IGoR. In a later analysis, TCR-TCR, TCR-HLA and TCR-CMV co-occurrence was scored with hypergeometric tests, and a repertoire-size bias correction was applied to TCR pairs. A later analysis estimated false discovery rates by permuting HLA or CMV assignments 20 times. In a later analysis, co-occurring TCRs were grouped using DBSCAN, with TCRdist sequence similarity added in when clustering inside HLA-allele-positive subsets. Co-occurrence clustering excluded repertoires with fewer than 30,000 or more than 120,000 public chains, plus five with anomalous nucleotide sharing. TCRdb re-hosts the immuneACCESS table, in-frame sequences only. Its copies lack some clones; in the studies checked, an unresolved V gene accounts for under half of them, and the cause for the rest is not known. V, J and clone size are those of that table, while D and trimming were read from the DNA. In all, the sample holds around 150,000 clones, and roughly 80% of those were seen once. The ten largest clones add up to about 9.7% of the sample.

The cohort was made up of roughly 670 healthy bone marrow donors. Cohort members were all nominally healthy when sampled, although unrecorded immune exposures were likely present. The donor was CMV seropositive and was included in the group of some 290 seropositive cohort members. A peripheral blood sample was collected from each donor, and TCR beta sequencing was performed on peripheral blood mononuclear cells. The Qiagen DNeasy Blood Extraction Kit was used to extract genomic DNA from the blood cell samples. Taken from the germline V gene (reference sequence), the CDR1 and CDR2 loops are GTSNPN and SVGIG. Spanning cysteine to phenylalanine, the CDR3 consists of 13 amino acids. The only DNA kept is the CDR3, 39 bases in frame from the first base. V is cut by 0 bases and J by 3 bases, and the space between the germline ends is 8 bases.

Recombination connected TRBV30 to TRBJ1-1; too little of a D gene remains to name it. This TCR derives from a man younger than 35 in good health and CMV-seropositive. Sequences were obtained from PBMCs. CDR3 loop: CAWSVLVYTEAFF. Read as DNA, the sequence is TGTGCCTGGAGTGTACTAGTATACACTGAAGCTTTCTTT.